Here is one TCR beta chain with its context. Its antigen is undetermined. This CDR3 contains 15 residues. Germline loops: CDR1 DFQATT, CDR2 SNEGSKA (reference sequence). The sample originates from a study of monozygotic twins with inflammatory bowel disease. Template switching introduced UMIs that contain a 6-nucleotide sample barcode. TCRdb re-analyzed the 5' RACE reads; it lists each CDR3 protein once, without DNA. The listing records roughly 200,000 distinct CDR3 sequences. Blood was collected, under 3 ml per donor. General observations from the study: Researchers reported no repertoire similarity difference between concordant and discordant twins, possibly from limited power.

This TCR came from a human donor with ulcerative colitis or Crohn's disease, or a healthy co-twin of an affected twin (not recorded which). The chain combines TRBV20-1 with TRBJ2-7; without DNA, the TCRdb call of TRBD2 cannot be checked. Sequencing used blood. CDR3: CSARPTRGKSYEQYF.